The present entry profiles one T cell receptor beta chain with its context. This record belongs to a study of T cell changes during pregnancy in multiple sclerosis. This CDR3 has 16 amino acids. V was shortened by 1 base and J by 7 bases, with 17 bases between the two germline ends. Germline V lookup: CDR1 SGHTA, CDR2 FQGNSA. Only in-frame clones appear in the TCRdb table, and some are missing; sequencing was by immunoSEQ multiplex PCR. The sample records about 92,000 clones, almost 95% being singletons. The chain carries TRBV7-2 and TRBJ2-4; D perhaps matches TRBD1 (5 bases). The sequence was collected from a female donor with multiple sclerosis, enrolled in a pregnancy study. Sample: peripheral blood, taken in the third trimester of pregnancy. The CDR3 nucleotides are TGTGCCAGCAGCTTAGTTCAGGGTGTTAGGGCGAACATTCAGTACTTC. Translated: CASSLVQGVRANIQYF.